What follows are 18 T cell receptor beta chains derived from one specimen sequenced in a study of T cell changes during pregnancy in multiple sclerosis. Sequencing used immunoSEQ multiplex PCR; TCRdb keeps in-frame clones, though not all of them. This repertoire shows roughly 22,000 clones, roughly 92% found once; its top ten account for approximately 0.68%. The sample consisted of CD4+ T cells from peripheral blood mononuclear cells, taken after pregnancy. The source of these receptors is a female donor in good health, enrolled as a control in a pregnancy study.

The rearrangement uses TRBV15 and TRBJ1-2, with 9 positions matching TRBD1. The CDR3 sequence is 13 residues long. Germline CDR1 and CDR2: LNHNV and YYDKDF (reference sequence). V dropped 5 bases and J dropped 8; count of bases not matched to a gene: 6. The CDR3 region has the DNA TGTGCCACCAGCCAGGACAGGGGCTGGGGCTACACCTTC. This translates into CATSQDRGWGYTF.

The V gene is TRBV27, the J gene TRBJ2-7; TRBD1 is a possible D gene (6 bases). CDR3 length: 13 residues. Germline values: CDR1 MNHEY, CDR2 SMNVEV (reference sequence). The V gene lost 5 bases and the J gene lost 3 bases, with 11 bases spanning the gap. The CDR3 loop is CASSGQGRYEQYF. DNA for the CDR3: TGTGCCAGCAGTGGTCAGGGGCGCTACGAGCAGTACTTC.

The chain carries TRBV30 and TRBJ1-3, with 10 nucleotides matching TRBD1. V lost 6 bases, J lost 0 bases, and 8 bases stayed unmatched. This CDR3 has 16 amino acids. Germline assignment: CDR1 GTSNPN and CDR2 SVGIG (reference sequence). Here the CDR3 reads CACYRDRGNSGNTIYF. Here the CDR3 DNA reads TGTGCCTGTTACCGGGACAGGGGAAACTCTGGAAACACCATATATTTT.

J is TRBJ1-2 and V is TRBV5-6, with a tentative D call TRBD1 (6 bases). Germline V CDR1 and CDR2: SGHDT, YYEEEE. V gave up 4 bases and J gave up 4 bases, with 17 bases separating them. This CDR3 region has 15 residues. CDR3 residues: CASSNPGRGFYGYTF. The CDR3 DNA is TGTGCCAGCAGCAACCCGGGGAGGGGGTTCTATGGCTACACCTTC.

This sequence joins TRBV4-3 and TRBJ2-4; the match to TRBD1 covers 12 bases. Germline trimming cut 0 bases from V and 0 bases from J; bases unmatched to any gene: 9. Germline CDR1 reads LGHNA; CDR2 reads YSLEER. This CDR3 has 20 residues. CDR3 DNA sequence: TGCGCCAGCAGCCAAGATAGGGCGGGACAGGGGGCTATAGCCAAAAACATTCAGTACTTC. As protein: CASSQDRAGQGAIAKNIQYF.

This clone has only a few counts. The chain carries TRBV10-3 and TRBJ2-7; TRBD2 might be the D (6 bases). From germline, CDR1 is ENHRY and CDR2 SYGVKD. Deletions cut 3 bases from V and 0 bases from J, with 18 bases between. The CDR3 runs to 17 residues. In DNA form, the CDR3 reads TGTGCCATCAGTGAAGGGTCAAACCTAGCGTTCTCCTACGAGCAGTACTTC. Translating it yields CAISEGSNLAFSYEQYF.

The chain joins TRBV9 to TRBJ2-1, with 16 bases identical to TRBD2. Germline trimming cut 0 bases from V and 7 bases from J; bases unmatched to any gene: 7. This CDR3 has 18 residues. Germline V gene data show CDR1 as SGDLS and CDR2 as YYNGEE. The CDR3 region has the DNA TGTGCCAGCAGCGTAGAGGGGACTAGCGGGGGGGCCCGGAATGAGCAGTTCTTC. Protein product: CASSVEGTSGGARNEQFF.

This clone is a singleton in its sample. The rearrangement links TRBV25-1 to TRBJ2-5; TRBD2 agrees at 7 bases. The J segment lost 3 bases and the V segment lost 5 bases, leaving 9 bases of the junction unmatched. Looked up from germline, CDR1 is MGHDK and CDR2 is SYGVNS. The CDR3 is 15 residues long. The CDR3 region has the DNA TGTGCCAGCAGTTCTTACGGGACTATAAAAGAGACCCAGTACTTC. This translates into CASSSYGTIKETQYF.

The chain combines TRBV18 with TRBJ2-7; no definite D call. The germline V gene encodes CDR1 KGHSH and CDR2 LQKENI. The CDR3 is 15 residues long. V lost 2 bases and J 4 bases, leaving 15 bases between the germline ends. CDR3 nucleotides: TGTGCCAGCTCACCATCAGTTGTGACCGGGTACGAGCAGTACTTC. It encodes CASSPSVVTGYEQYF.

The chain has TRBV2 and TRBJ2-5, with 9 nucleotides matching TRBD2. V lost 7 bases, J lost 3 bases, and 12 bases stayed unmatched. Per germline, CDR1 SNHLY and CDR2 FYNNEI. The CDR3 has 16 amino acids. In DNA form, the CDR3 reads TGTGCCAGCATTAGAGGGTTGCGGGGGGGAAAAGAGACCCAGTACTTC. This sequence encodes CASIRGLRGGKETQYF.

Details on this clone: Other DNA sequences from this sample encode an identical CDR3 as well. The chain joins TRBV4-1 to TRBJ2-2, with D uncertain. This CDR3 has 15 amino acids. CDR1 is MGHRA, CDR2 YSYEKL, per germline. V was clipped by 1 base and J by 0 bases, with 6 bases between them. Written as DNA, the CDR3 is TGCGCCAGCAGCCAAGGGCAGGCGAACACCGGGGAGCTGTTTTTT. This gives the protein CASSQGQANTGELFF.

V usage is TRBV6-5 and J usage is TRBJ2-1; 8 nucleotides line up with TRBD1. Looked up from germline, CDR1 is MNHEY and CDR2 is SVGAGI. This CDR3 contains 15 residues. V was pared by 2 bases and J by 4 bases, with 4 bases of the junction left unmatched. The CDR3 DNA reads TGTGCCAGCAGTTACCAGGGGGCTCTATACAATGAGCAGTTCTTC. This translates into CASSYQGALYNEQFF.

The chain employs TRBV6-1 and TRBJ2-7; D not resolved. The CDR3 totals 11 residues. Trimming took 5 bases from V and 10 from J, leaving 12 bases between them. Germline CDR1 is MNHNS and CDR2 is SASEGT. Here the CDR3 DNA reads TGTGCCAGCAGTCCCGAGAGGTTTCAGTACTTC. Translating gives CASSPERFQYF.

The chain carries TRBV2 and TRBJ2-7; D is unresolved. The germline gives CDR1 SNHLY, CDR2 FYNNEI. The V and J ends lost 0 bases and 1 base respectively, with 4 bases between them. This CDR3 has 13 residues. This chain's CDR3 is CASSEAHSYEQYF. CDR3 sequence (DNA): TGTGCCAGCAGTGAAGCACATTCCTACGAGCAGTACTTC. Based on the CDR3 plus reference TRBV2 and TRBJ2-7, the full variable domain is EPEVTQTPSHQVTQMGQEVILRCVPISNHLYFYWYRQILGQKVEFLVSFYNNEISEKSEIFDDQFSVERPDGSNFTLKIRSTKLEDSAMYFCASSEAHSYEQYFGPGTRLTVT.

The V gene is TRBV2, the J gene TRBJ1-1; 9 bases line up with TRBD1. Trimming removed 4 bases from V and 10 bases from J; junction bases left unmatched: 4. Germline-derived CDR1 and CDR2 are SNHLY and FYNNEI. This CDR3 is 12 amino acids long. The CDR3 spells CASSGQGGRAFF. In DNA, the CDR3 is TGTGCCAGCAGTGGACAGGGGGGACGAGCTTTCTTT.

The chain uses TRBV29-1 and TRBJ2-2; the match to TRBD2 covers 11 bases. Trimming removed 4 bases from V and 6 bases from J; junction bases left unmatched: 1. Germline V gene lookup returns CDR1 SQVTM and CDR2 ANQGSEA. This CDR3 contains 13 residues. The CDR3 region has the DNA TGCAGCGTTGGGACTAGCGGGTCCGGGGAGCTGTTTTTT. As protein: CSVGTSGSGELFF.

The chain is built from TRBV28 and TRBJ2-1, with TRBD2 matching 7 bases. Trimming took 8 bases from V and 7 from J; bases not matched to a gene: 11. Germline CDR1 is MDHEN and CDR2 is SYDVKM. This CDR3 has 14 amino acids. The CDR3 bases are TGTGCCAGCCGGACTTGGACTAGGCAGAATGAGCAGTTCTTC. Its translation is CASRTWTRQNEQFF.

This rearrangement joins TRBV10-3 to TRBJ2-7, with TRBD2 identical over 8 bases. After removal of 3 bases from V and 4 bases from J, the junction contained 8 bases not matched to a gene. The CDR3 is made up of 15 amino acids. Germline V gene sequence: CDR1 ENHRY, CDR2 SYGVKD. In DNA form, the CDR3 reads TGTGCCATCAGTGACCCTTGGCTAGCGGGTTACGAGCAGTACTTC. This codes for CAISDPWLAGYEQYF.